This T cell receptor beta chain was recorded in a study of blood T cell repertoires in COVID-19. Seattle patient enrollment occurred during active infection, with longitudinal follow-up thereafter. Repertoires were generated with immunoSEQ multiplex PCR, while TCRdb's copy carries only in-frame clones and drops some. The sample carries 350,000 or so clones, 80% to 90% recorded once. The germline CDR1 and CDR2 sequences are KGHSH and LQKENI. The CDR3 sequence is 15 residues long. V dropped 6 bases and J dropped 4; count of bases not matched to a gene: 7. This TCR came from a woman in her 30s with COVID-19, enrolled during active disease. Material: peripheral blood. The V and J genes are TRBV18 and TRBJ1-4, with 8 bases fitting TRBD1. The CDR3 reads CASSFRQGSNEKLFF. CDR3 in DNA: TGTGCCAGCTCTTTCCGACAGGGGAGTAATGAAAAACTGTTTTTT.